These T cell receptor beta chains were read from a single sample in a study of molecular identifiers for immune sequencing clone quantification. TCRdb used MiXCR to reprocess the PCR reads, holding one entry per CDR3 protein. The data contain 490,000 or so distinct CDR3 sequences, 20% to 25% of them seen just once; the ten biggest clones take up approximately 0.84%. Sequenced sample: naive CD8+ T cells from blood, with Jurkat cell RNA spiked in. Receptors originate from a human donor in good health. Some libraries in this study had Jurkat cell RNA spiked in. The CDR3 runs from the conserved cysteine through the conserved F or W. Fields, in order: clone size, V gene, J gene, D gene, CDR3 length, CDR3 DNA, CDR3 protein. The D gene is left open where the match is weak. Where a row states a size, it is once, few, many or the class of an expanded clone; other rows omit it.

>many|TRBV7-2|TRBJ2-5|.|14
TGTGCCAGCAGCTTAGACAGGGAGCAAGAGACCCAGTACTTC
CASSLDREQETQYF
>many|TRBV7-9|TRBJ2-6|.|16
TGTGCCAGCAGCCTACGGGGGACAGCTGGGGCCAACGTCCTGACTTTC
CASSLRGTAGANVLTF
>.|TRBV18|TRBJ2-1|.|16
TGTGCCAGCTCACTTACTTCGGGATTTGGCTACAATGAGCAGTTCTTC
CASSLTSGFGYNEQFF
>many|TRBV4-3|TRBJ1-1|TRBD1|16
TGCGCCAGCAGCCAAGATTTGGCAGGGGGCAACACTGAAGCTTTCTTT
CASSQDLAGGNTEAFF
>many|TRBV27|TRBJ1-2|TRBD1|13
TGTGCCAGCAGCTGGACAGGAACCTATGGCTACACCTTC
CASSWTGTYGYTF
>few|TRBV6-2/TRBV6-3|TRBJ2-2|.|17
TGTGCCAGCAGTCCCAGGGAAAACTACCCGAACACCGGGGAGCTGTTTTTT
CASSPRENYPNTGELFF
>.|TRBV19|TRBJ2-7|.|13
TGTGCCAGTAGTATAGCCCTCTCCTACGAGCAGTACTTC
CASSIALSYEQYF
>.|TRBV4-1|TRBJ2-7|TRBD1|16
TGCGCCAGCAGCCAAGATGGACAGGACAGGGCCTACGAGCAGTACTTC
CASSQDGQDRAYEQYF
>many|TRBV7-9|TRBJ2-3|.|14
TGTGCCAGCCTACTCTATCAAAGCACAGATACGCAGTATTTT
CASLLYQSTDTQYF
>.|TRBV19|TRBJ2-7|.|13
TGTGCCAGTAGTAACCTCGACAGCTACGAGCAGTACTTC
CASSNLDSYEQYF
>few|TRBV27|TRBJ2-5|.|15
TGTGCCAGCAGTTTTTCTGCTAACCCTCAAGAGACCCAGTACTTC
CASSFSANPQETQYF
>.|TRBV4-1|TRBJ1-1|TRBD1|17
TGCGCCAGCAGCTGGACAGGGGCGCACGTTGGGAAAACTGAAGCTTTCTTT
CASSWTGAHVGKTEAFF
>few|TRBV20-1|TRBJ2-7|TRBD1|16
TGCAGTGCTAGACCTTACCCGACAGGGTCCTCCTACGAGCAGTACTTC
CSARPYPTGSSYEQYF
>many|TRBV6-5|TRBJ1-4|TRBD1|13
TGTGCCAGCAGTTATACAGGGGAGGGAAAACTGTTTTTT
CASSYTGEGKLFF
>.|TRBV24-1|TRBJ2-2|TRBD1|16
TGTGCCACCAGTGATACTGGGACAGGGTATACCGGGGAGCTGTTTTTT
CATSDTGTGYTGELFF
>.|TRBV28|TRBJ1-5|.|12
TGTACCAGCAGCCTAAGCAATCAGCCCCAGCATTTT
CTSSLSNQPQHF
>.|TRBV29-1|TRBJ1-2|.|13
TGCAGCGTTTTGGTCGGCCAGAACTATGGCTACACCTTC
CSVLVGQNYGYTF
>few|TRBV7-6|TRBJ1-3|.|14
TGTGCCACCTCTCCGGCAGTCTCTGGAAACACCATATATTTT
CATSPAVSGNTIYF
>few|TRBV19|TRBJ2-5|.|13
TGTGCCAGTAGTCACGGGGGCCGAGAGACCCAGTACTTC
CASSHGGRETQYF
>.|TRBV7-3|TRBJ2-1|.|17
TGTGCCAGCAGCCAAGGGCAGGGGAGTGTCGGGTACAATGAGCAGTTCTTC
CASSQGQGSVGYNEQFF
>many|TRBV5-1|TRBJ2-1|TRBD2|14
TGCGCCAGCTCGGGGACTAGGTCCTACAATGAGCAGTTCTTC
CASSGTRSYNEQFF
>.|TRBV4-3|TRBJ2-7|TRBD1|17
TGCGCCAGCAGCCAAGATGGGCCGGCAGGGGGCTACTACGAGCAGTACTTC
CASSQDGPAGGYYEQYF
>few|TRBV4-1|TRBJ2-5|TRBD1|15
TGCGCCAGCAGCCCGTTTAGGGACAGCCAAGAGACCCAGTACTTC
CASSPFRDSQETQYF